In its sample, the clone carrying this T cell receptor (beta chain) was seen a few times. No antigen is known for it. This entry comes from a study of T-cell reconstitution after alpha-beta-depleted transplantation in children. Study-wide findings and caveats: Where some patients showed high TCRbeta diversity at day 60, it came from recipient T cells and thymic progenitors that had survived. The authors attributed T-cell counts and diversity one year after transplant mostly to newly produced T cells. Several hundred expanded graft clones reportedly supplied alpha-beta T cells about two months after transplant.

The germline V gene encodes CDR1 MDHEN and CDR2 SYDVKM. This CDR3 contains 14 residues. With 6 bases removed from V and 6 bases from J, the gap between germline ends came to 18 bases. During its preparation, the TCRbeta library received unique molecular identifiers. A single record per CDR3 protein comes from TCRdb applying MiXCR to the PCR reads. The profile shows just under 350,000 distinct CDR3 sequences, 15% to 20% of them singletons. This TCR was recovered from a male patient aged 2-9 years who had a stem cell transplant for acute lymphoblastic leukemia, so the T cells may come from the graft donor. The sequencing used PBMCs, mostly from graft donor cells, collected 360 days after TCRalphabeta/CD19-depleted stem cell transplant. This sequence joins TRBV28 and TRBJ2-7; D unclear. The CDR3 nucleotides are TGTGCCAGCAGCGACGAGAAACTTCACGGCGAGCAGTACTTC. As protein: CASSDEKLHGEQYF. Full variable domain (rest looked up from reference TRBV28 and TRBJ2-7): DVKVTQSSRYLVKRTGEKVFLECVQDMDHENMFWYRQDPGLGLRLIYFSYDVKMKEKGDIPEGYSVSREKKERFSLILESASTNQTSMYLCASSDEKLHGEQYFGPGTRLTVT.